This TCR beta chain appears in the sequencing data of a study of T-cell memory formation after mild COVID-19. At the level of the study: There were largely donor-specific TCR clusters.

This clonotype came up a few times. Its specificity is not known. General observations from the study: Researchers report contracting CD4+ clones mostly in CM and EM, with CD8+ clones in EMRA. The study found balanced CD4/CD8 in clones contracting day 15 to 85 and a CD4+ lean in later expanders.

Employing constant-segment primers, 5'RACE generated TCR alpha and TCR beta cDNA libraries bearing sample barcodes and UMIs. TCRdb analysed the 5' RACE reads with MiXCR anew, one entry per CDR3 protein. Found here are some 150,000 distinct CDR3 sequences, approximately 26% of them singletons; the top ten hold approximately 25%. This CDR3 contains 16 residues. Germline V lookup: CDR1 MNHEY, CDR2 SMNVEV (reference sequence). The V segment lost 0 bases and the J segment 2 bases; nucleotides outside the gene matches: 6. This clonotype was obtained from an adult woman who had mild COVID-19 (a few samples of this study predate the infection). Cell type and time point are not known. Sequencing was performed on PBMCs or a T cell subset sorted from them (not recorded which). This chain links TRBV27 with TRBJ2-7; TRBD2 matches 8 bases. The CDR3: CASSLSILAATYEQYF. As DNA, the CDR3 is TGTGCCAGCAGTTTATCGATACTAGCGGCCACCTACGAGCAGTACTTC.